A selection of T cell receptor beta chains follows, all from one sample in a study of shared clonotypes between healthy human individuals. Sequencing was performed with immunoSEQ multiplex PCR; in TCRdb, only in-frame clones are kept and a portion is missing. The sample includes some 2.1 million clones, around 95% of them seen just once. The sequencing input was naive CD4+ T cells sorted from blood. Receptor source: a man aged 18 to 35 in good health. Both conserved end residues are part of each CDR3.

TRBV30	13	CAWSVLRSYEQYF
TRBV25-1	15	CASSEGGASNQPQHF
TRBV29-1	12	CSVEPGGETQYF
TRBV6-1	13	CASSRHVDQPQHF
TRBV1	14	CTSSQGSKRNEQYF
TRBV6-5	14	CASRRDIQSGELFF
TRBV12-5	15	CASGLGGAGADTQYF
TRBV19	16	CASSTGPRANTGELFF
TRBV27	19	CASSLYPGTSGRNTGELFF
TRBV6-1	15	CASSRLGTGGNEQFF
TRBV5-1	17	CASSLTTGTPGANVLTF
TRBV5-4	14	CASRSAGGSYEQYF
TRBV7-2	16	CASSGTGTSGYYEQYF
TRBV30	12	CAWSSQGAEQFF
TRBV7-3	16	CASSLLTGQGRNTIYF
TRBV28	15	CASSFWGGSNQPQHF
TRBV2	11	CASSPQETQYF